The clone carrying this TCR beta chain turned up a few times. This sample stems from a study of response to subunit inactivated influenza vaccine. TCRdb re-derived calls from the RT-PCR reads in MiXCR, one entry per CDR3 protein. The profile shows 450,000 to 550,000 distinct CDR3 sequences, approximately 24% of them singletons. Germline lookup yields CDR1 SQVTM and CDR2 ANQGSEA. This CDR3 has 14 residues. Trimming took off 7 bases at V and 0 bases at J, with 12 bases between the two ends. J is TRBJ2-2 and V is TRBV29-1; either TRBD1 or TRBD2 may supply D (6 bases each). This receptor was identified in a man between 45 and 60 years old who received an inactivated influenza vaccine. This sample comprised CD4+ T cells sorted from PBMCs, obtained less than 6 days after vaccination. CDR3 coding DNA: TGCAGCGCCCTACGGGGGCCGAACACCGGGGAGCTGTTTTTT. Translated: CSALRGPNTGELFF.